The sequence of this T cell receptor (beta chain) was determined in a study of cytomegalovirus exposure and HLA in healthy donors. Study background: Earlier results showed 90 million to 130 million unique TCR beta sequences derived from approximately 170 million T cells.

The CDR3 length is 19 residues. V trimming: 0 bases; J trimming: 0 bases; junction bases outside the gene matches: 7. CDR1 and CDR2 from the germline V gene are SGHDT and YYEEEE. General observations from the study: The productive fraction for most TCR beta V segments was about 87% or about 30% in an earlier analysis. CMV antigen specificity of a few CMV-associated chains was confirmed in vitro. Cytomegalovirus association was assigned to more than 150 TCR beta chains.

Worth noting for this clone: As yet, its antigen is unknown.

Use of 60 Vbeta and 13 Jbeta primers characterized the PCR. Method: immunoSEQ multiplex PCR; TCRdb's copy keeps in-frame clones and lacks some. Of 100,000 or so clones listed, about 80% are singletons. This receptor was identified in a man aged 25 to 40 in good health and CMV-seropositive. Sequencing was performed on PBMCs. The chain employs TRBV5-6 and TRBJ2-3, with 13 bases that match TRBD2. The CDR3 is CASSLARTSGGHSTDTQYF. CDR3 in DNA: TGTGCCAGCAGCTTGGCTAGGACTAGCGGGGGCCACAGCACAGATACGCAGTATTTT.